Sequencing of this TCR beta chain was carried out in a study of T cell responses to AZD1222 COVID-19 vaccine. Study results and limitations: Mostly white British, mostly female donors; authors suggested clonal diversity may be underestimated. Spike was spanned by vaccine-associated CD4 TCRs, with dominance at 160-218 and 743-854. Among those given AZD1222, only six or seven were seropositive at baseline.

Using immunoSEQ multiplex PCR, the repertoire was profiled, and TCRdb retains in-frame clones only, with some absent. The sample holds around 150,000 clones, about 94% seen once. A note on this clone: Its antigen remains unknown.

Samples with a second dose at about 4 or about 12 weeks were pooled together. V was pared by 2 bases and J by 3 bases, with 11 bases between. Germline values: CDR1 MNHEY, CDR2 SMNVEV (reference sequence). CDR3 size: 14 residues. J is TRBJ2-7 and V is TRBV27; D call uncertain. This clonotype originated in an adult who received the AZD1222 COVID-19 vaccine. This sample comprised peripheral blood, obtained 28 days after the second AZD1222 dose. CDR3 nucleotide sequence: TGTGCCAGCAGTTTAGCTGGTTCAAACTACGAGCAGTACTTC. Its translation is CASSLAGSNYEQYF.